Here is one T cell receptor (beta chain) with its context. These data come from a study of graft-versus-host responses after intestinal transplantation. Whole-study results and caveats: Among recipient marrow samples, GvH clones were found; some appeared first in ileum or blood.

The study plated roughly 200,000 CFSE-labeled responders with roughly 200,000 irradiated, violet-dye-labeled stimulators. This table comes from immunoSEQ multiplex PCR, and its TCRdb copy is limited to in-frame clones, with some not included. Of roughly 17,000 clones in the sample, around 41% were seen once. V dropped 0 bases and J dropped 0 bases, with 11 bases sitting between them. Germline CDR1 SGHDT, CDR2 YYEEEE. CDR3 length: 16 amino acids. Sequenced here: alloreactive CD8+ T cells from a mixed lymphocyte reaction culture, sampled before intestinal transplant. The subset here: CFSE-low proliferating T cells sorted from approximately 6-day pre-transplant mixed lymphocyte reaction (GvH or HvG direction). The sequence came from a human patient who received an intestinal transplant. The V gene is TRBV5-6, the J gene TRBJ2-3; D possibly uses TRBD1 or TRBD2 (5 bases each). The CDR3 region is CASSLVVGDSTDTQYF. CDR3 bases: TGTGCCAGCAGCTTGGTGGTCGGGGACAGCACAGATACGCAGTATTTT.